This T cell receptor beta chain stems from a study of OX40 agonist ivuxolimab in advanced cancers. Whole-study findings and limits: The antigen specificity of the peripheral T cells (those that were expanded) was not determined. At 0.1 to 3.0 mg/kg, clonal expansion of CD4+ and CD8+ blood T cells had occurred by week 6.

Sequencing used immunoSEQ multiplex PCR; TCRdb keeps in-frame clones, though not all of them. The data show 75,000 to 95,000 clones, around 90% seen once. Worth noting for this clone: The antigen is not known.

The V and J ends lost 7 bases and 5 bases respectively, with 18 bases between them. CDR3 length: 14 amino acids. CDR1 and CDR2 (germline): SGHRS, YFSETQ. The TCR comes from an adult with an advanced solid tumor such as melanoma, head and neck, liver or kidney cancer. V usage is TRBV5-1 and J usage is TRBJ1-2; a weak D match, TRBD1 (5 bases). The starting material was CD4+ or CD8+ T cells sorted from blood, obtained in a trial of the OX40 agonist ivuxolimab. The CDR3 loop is CASSGGGFEYGYTF. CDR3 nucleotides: TGCGCCAGCTCGGGCGGGGGGTTTGAATATGGCTACACCTTC.